The 24 T cell receptor beta chains reported below all come from one sample, sequenced in a study of cytomegalovirus exposure and HLA in healthy donors. PCR amplification relied on 60 Vbeta primers (plus 13 Jbeta primers). TCRdb keeps only in-frame clones here, not all; method: immunoSEQ multiplex PCR. The repertoire has just over 150,000 clones, about three quarters of them found once; the top ten carry approximately 0.89%. The sample was PBMCs. Receptors were obtained from a woman between 45 and 65 years old in good health and CMV-seropositive.

The V and J genes are TRBV25-1 and TRBJ2-2; 14 nucleotides match TRBD2. Germline CDR1 and CDR2: MGHDK and SYGVNS. Trimming cost V 3 bases and J 0 bases; bases outside gene matches: 3. The CDR3 has 18 amino acids. The CDR3 nucleotides read TGTGCCAGCAGTGAGACTAGCGGGAGGGCCACGAACACCGGGGAGCTGTTTTTT. It is translated as CASSETSGRATNTGELFF.

V gene TRBV7-2 combines with J gene TRBJ2-6; 7 nucleotides line up with TRBD1. This CDR3 comprises 17 residues. Per the germline V gene, CDR1 is SGHTA and CDR2 is FQGNSA. V lost 1 base and J lost 2; bases outside the gene matches: 5. In nucleotides, the CDR3 is TGTGCCAGCAGCTTAGGAGGGGGCGCGGCTGGGGCCAACGTCCTGACTTTC. Its translation: CASSLGGGAAGANVLTF.

This chain connects TRBV27 to TRBJ2-3; TRBD1 aligns across 8 bases. The CDR3 covers 15 residues. The V and J ends lost 5 bases and 1 base, in that order; junction bases with no gene match: 5. The germline CDR1 and CDR2 sequences are MNHEY and SMNVEV (reference sequence). The CDR3, as DNA: TGTGCCAGCAGTCGACAGGGGCTCGGCACAGATACGCAGTATTTT. It is translated as CASSRQGLGTDTQYF.

The chain's CDR3 is CATSSLAGGFYEQYF. CDR3 nucleotide sequence: TGTGCCACCAGCAGTCTGGCGGGAGGATTCTACGAGCAGTACTTC. This chain joins TRBV15 and TRBJ2-7, with TRBD2 identical over 8 bases. The CDR3 extends over 15 amino acids. V shed 3 bases, J shed 3 bases, and the junction held 7 bases outside the gene matches. Germline V gene lookup returns CDR1 LNHNV and CDR2 YYDKDF (reference sequence).

The chain couples TRBV10-2 to TRBJ1-5; D is possibly TRBD1 (5 bases). There are 13 residues in the CDR3. The V end lost 6 bases, the J end lost 6 bases, and 12 bases lay between the germline ends. Germline CDR1 WSHSY, CDR2 SAAADI. The CDR3 is CASSQGYGQPQHF. CDR3 DNA sequence: TGCGCCAGCAGCCAGGGTTACGGTCAGCCCCAGCATTTT.

This chain connects TRBV4-1 to TRBJ1-6, with a weak D call TRBD1 (5 bases). The CDR3 runs to 15 residues. Trimming removed 0 bases from V and 6 bases from J, with 9 bases in between. Per germline, CDR1 MGHRA and CDR2 YSYEKL. CDR3 sequence reads: CASSQEGTANSPLHF. CDR3 DNA sequence: TGCGCCAGCAGCCAAGAAGGGACTGCTAATTCACCCCTCCACTTT.

This rearrangement joins TRBV6-5 to TRBJ1-2, with 10 bases that match TRBD1. CDR3 length: 14 residues. Germline V gene data show CDR1 as MNHEY and CDR2 as SVGAGI. J was trimmed by 4 bases and V by 6 bases; bases with no gene match: 5. CDR3 residues: CASSYGQGVYGYTF. The CDR3 DNA is TGTGCCAGCAGCTATGGACAGGGGGTCTATGGCTACACCTTC.

This clone was detected a few times. The sample contains more than one DNA sequence encoding this CDR3. J is TRBJ1-1 and V is TRBV29-1; D is perhaps TRBD1 (6 bases). V was shortened by 5 bases and J by 1 base, with 11 bases between the two germline ends. The CDR3 runs to 13 residues. Germline CDR1 is SQVTM and CDR2 is ANQGSEA. In DNA, the CDR3 is TGCAGCGTTTCAGGACAGCGGAACACTGAAGCTTTCTTT. It translates to CSVSGQRNTEAFF.

The genes are TRBV5-4 and TRBJ2-1, with 8 bases aligning to TRBD1. Germline V lookup: CDR1 SGHNT, CDR2 YYREEE (reference sequence). V was clipped by 3 bases and J by 6 bases; unmatched bases: 5. The CDR3 is 14 residues long. Here the CDR3 DNA reads TGTGCCAGCAGCTCACGACAGGGGTTCAATGAGCAGTTCTTC. This encodes CASSSRQGFNEQFF. Based on the CDR3 plus reference TRBV5-4 and TRBJ2-1, the full variable domain is ETGVTQSPTHLIKTRGQQVTLRCSSQSGHNTVSWYQQALGQGPQFIFQYYREEENGRGNFPPRFSGLQFPNYSSELNVNALELDDSALYLCASSSRQGFNEQFFGPGTRLTVL.

This clone came up once. The chain links TRBV19 to TRBJ2-7, with TRBD2 identical over 15 bases. Germline V gene sequence: CDR1 LNHDA, CDR2 SQIVND (reference sequence). The CDR3 has 16 residues. Trimming cost V 5 bases and J 5 bases; bases outside gene matches: 7. Written as DNA, the CDR3 is TGTGCCAGTAGTTTCGGACTAGCGGGAGGGCTCCACGAGCAGTACTTC. It translates to CASSFGLAGGLHEQYF.

The genes are TRBV15 and TRBJ1-1; maybe TRBD1 (6 bases). Germline V gives CDR1 LNHNV, CDR2 YYDKDF (reference sequence). Trimming removed 4 bases from V and 4 bases from J, with 10 bases in between. The length of the CDR3 is 13 residues. CDR3 sequence reads: CATSKNRATEAFF. The CDR3 DNA sequence: TGTGCCACCAGCAAAAACAGGGCCACTGAAGCTTTCTTT.

This sequence joins TRBV10-2 and TRBJ2-2; 7 bases map to TRBD1. CDR1 is WSHSY, CDR2 SAAADI, per germline. The J segment lost 4 bases and the V segment lost 9 bases, leaving 14 bases of the junction unmatched. This CDR3 spans 16 amino acids. CDR3 in DNA: TGCGCCAGTCACGTGGACAGGCGCATGAGCACCGGGGAGCTGTTTTTT. As protein: CASHVDRRMSTGELFF.

The chain is built from TRBV11-3 and TRBJ2-3, with TRBD1 identical over 9 bases. Germline V gene data show CDR1 as SGHNT and CDR2 as YENEEA. The CDR3 runs to 16 residues. With 2 bases clipped from V and 2 bases from J, the junction kept 5 bases outside the gene matches. CDR3 coding DNA: TGTGCCAGCAGCTTATACGGGACAGGGACCACAGATACGCAGTATTTT. Translation gives CASSLYGTGTTDTQYF.

The gene calls are TRBV28 and TRBJ1-1; weak D call: TRBD1 (6 bases). V gave up 3 bases and J gave up 3 bases, with 11 bases separating them. This CDR3 has 14 amino acids. CDR1 MDHEN and CDR2 SYDVKM come from the germline V gene. CDR3 loop: CASSFYRQDTEAFF. Written as DNA, the CDR3 is TGTGCCAGCAGTTTCTATCGACAGGACACTGAAGCTTTCTTT.

The chain joins TRBV2 to TRBJ2-1; TRBD2 aligns across 11 bases. V shed 7 bases, J shed 7 bases, and the junction held 9 bases outside the gene matches. This CDR3 spans 15 amino acids. Per germline, CDR1 SNHLY and CDR2 FYNNEI. This CDR3 is CASNLLAGAGNEQFF. The CDR3 DNA reads TGTGCCAGCAACCTACTAGCGGGAGCGGGTAATGAGCAGTTCTTC. The full variable domain, completed using reference TRBV2 and TRBJ2-1, is EPEVTQTPSHQVTQMGQEVILRCVPISNHLYFYWYRQILGQKVEFLVSFYNNEISEKSEIFDDQFSVERPDGSNFTLKIRSTKLEDSAMYFCASNLLAGAGNEQFFGPGTRLTVL.

The V and J genes are TRBV14 and TRBJ2-7, with 12 nucleotides matching TRBD1. Germline values: CDR1 SGHDN, CDR2 FVKESK. V shed 3 bases, J shed 4 bases, and the junction held 1 base outside the gene matches. This CDR3 is 14 amino acids long. The CDR3 sequence is CASSQGQGAYEQYF. CDR3 sequence (DNA): TGTGCCAGCAGCCAGGGACAGGGGGCTTACGAGCAGTACTTC.

This chain links TRBV4-3 with TRBJ2-3, with a possible D match to TRBD2 (5 bases). Germline CDR1 is LGHNA and CDR2 is YSLEER. The length of the CDR3 is 15 residues. Trimming took 1 base from V and 0 from J, leaving 8 bases between them. The CDR3 DNA is TGCGCCAGCAGCCAAGCGGGGAAGAGCACAGATACGCAGTATTTT. Translated, it gives CASSQAGKSTDTQYF.

In the case of this clone: The identical CDR3 is also encoded by other nucleotide sequences in the sample. V and J are TRBV28 and TRBJ2-1; D possibly corresponds to TRBD2 (5 bases). The CDR3 covers 14 residues. Germline loops: CDR1 MDHEN, CDR2 SYDVKM. With 2 bases removed from V and 2 bases from J, the gap between germline ends came to 7 bases. CDR3 in amino acids: CASSLGGPYNEQFF. CDR3 coding DNA: TGTGCCAGCAGTTTAGGAGGACCCTACAATGAGCAGTTCTTC.

The CDR3 DNA reads TGTGCCAGCAGCTTAAGTTCGGCGGGGGGTCAAGAGACCCAGTACTTC. This sequence encodes CASSLSSAGGQETQYF. V and J are TRBV7-2 and TRBJ2-5; 8 nucleotides match TRBD2. CDR1 is SGHTA, CDR2 FQGNSA, per germline. V trimming: 2 bases; J trimming: 2 bases; junction bases outside the gene matches: 7. CDR3 length equals 16 residues. Combining the CDR3 with reference TRBV7-2 and TRBJ2-5 gives the whole variable domain GAGVSQSPSNKVTEKGKDVELRCDPISGHTALYWYRQSLGQGLEFLIYFQGNSAPDKSGLPSDRFSAERTGGSVSTLTIQRTQQEDSAVYLCASSLSSAGGQETQYFGPGTRLLVL.

The chain recombines TRBV7-3 with TRBJ1-4; a weak D match, TRBD1 (6 bases). Germline V gives CDR1 SGHTA, CDR2 FQGTGA. Trimming took off 10 bases at V and 7 bases at J, with 25 bases between the two ends. This CDR3 is built from 16 residues. The CDR3 region has the DNA TGTGCCACAACTCCTGGGTCCCGGGACACCCTTGAAAAACTGTTTTTT. It specifies CATTPGSRDTLEKLFF.

V and J are TRBV4-2 and TRBJ1-2, with TRBD1 matching 10 bases. CDR1 LGHNA and CDR2 YNFKEQ come from the germline V gene. The J segment lost 3 bases and the V segment lost 5 bases, leaving 6 bases of the junction unmatched. The CDR3 is made up of 15 amino acids. In DNA, the CDR3 is TGTGCCAGCAGCGAGGGACAGGGGACAGACTATGGCTACACCTTC. Protein sequence: CASSEGQGTDYGYTF.

The J gene is TRBJ2-5, the V gene TRBV30, with 9 bases aligning to TRBD2. There are 16 residues in the CDR3. Germline CDR1 GTSNPN, CDR2 SVGIG (reference sequence). The V and J ends lost 2 bases and 5 bases, in that order; junction bases with no gene match: 12. This CDR3 reads CAWSFGGAGGRETQYF. In nucleotides, the CDR3 is TGTGCCTGGAGTTTCGGCGGAGCGGGGGGCCGGGAGACCCAGTACTTC.

The table lists this clone with a count of one. Other DNA sequences from this sample encode an identical CDR3 as well. This rearrangement joins TRBV27 to TRBJ1-1; TRBD1 matches at 8 bases. CDR1 and CDR2 (germline): MNHEY, SMNVEV (reference sequence). V lost 3 bases and J lost 1; bases outside the gene matches: 1. The CDR3 runs 14 residues. The CDR3 reads CASSLGTGNTEAFF. CDR3 nucleotides: TGTGCCAGCAGTTTGGGGACAGGGAACACTGAAGCTTTCTTT.

V and J are TRBV13 and TRBJ1-1; 8 bases align to TRBD1. The CDR3 extends over 15 amino acids. V lost 1 base and J lost 1; bases outside the gene matches: 2. Germline CDR1 and CDR2: PRHDT and FYEKMQ (reference sequence). CDR3: CASSLAGQGNTEAFF. DNA of the CDR3: TGTGCCAGCAGCTTAGCCGGACAGGGGAACACTGAAGCTTTCTTT.